This T cell receptor (beta chain) stems from a study of T cell responses to AZD1222 COVID-19 vaccine. Study context: Pooling of second doses given at about 4 or about 12 weeks was done.

The repertoire was sequenced with immunoSEQ multiplex PCR; TCRdb's copy has only in-frame clones and lacks some. The repertoire consists of 80,000 to 100,000 clones, with roughly 91% occurring once and the leading ten covering under 8.5%. The V gene's germline CDR1 is MNHEY and CDR2 SMNVEV (reference sequence). The length of the CDR3 is 14 residues. Trimming left V 5 bases short and J 4 bases short, with 15 bases between. The sequence was collected from an adult in good health. The gene calls are TRBV27 and TRBJ2-7; the D gene is possibly TRBD1 (6 bases). This sample comprised peripheral blood, obtained on day 0 of AZD1222 vaccination. CDR3 bases: TGTGCCAGCAGTCAAGCCGGGACAAGTTACGAGCAGTACTTC. This gives the protein CASSQAGTSYEQYF.